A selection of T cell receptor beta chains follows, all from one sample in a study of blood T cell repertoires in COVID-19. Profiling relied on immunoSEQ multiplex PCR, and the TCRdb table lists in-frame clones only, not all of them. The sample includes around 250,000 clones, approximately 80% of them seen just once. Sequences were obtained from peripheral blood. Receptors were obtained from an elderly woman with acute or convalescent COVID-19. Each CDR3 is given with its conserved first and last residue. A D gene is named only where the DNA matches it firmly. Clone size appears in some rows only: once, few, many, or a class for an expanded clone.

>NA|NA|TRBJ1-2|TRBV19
TGTGCCAGTACAGGAGGGGATGGCTACACCTTC
CASTGGDGYTF
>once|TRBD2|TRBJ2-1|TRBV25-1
TGTGCCAGCAGTGAGACTAGCGGGAGGTCTGATGAGCAGTTCTTC
CASSETSGRSDEQFF
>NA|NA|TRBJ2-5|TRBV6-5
TGTGCCAGCAGCCCGACCCGAAACAGAGAGACCCAGTACTTC
CASSPTRNRETQYF
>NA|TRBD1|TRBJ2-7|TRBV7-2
TGTGCCAGCAGCGAGGACAGGGCTACGTACGAGCAGTACTTC
CASSEDRATYEQYF
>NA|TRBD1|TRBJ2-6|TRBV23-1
TGCGCCAGTAGGGGTAGACAGGGGGAGACTGGGGCCAACGTCCTGACTTTC
CASRGRQGETGANVLTF
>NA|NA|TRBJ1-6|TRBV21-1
TGTGCCCGGAAAGGAGGCAGCTCCTATAATTCACCCCTCCACTTT
CARKGGSSYNSPLHF
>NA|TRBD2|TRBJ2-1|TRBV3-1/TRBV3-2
TGTGCCAGCAGCCCTTCGGGACTAGTCATCAATGAGCAGTTCTTC
CASSPSGLVINEQFF
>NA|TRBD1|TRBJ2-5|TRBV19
TGTGCCAGTAGTATACCCGGGACAGGGGAAGAGACCCAGTACTTC
CASSIPGTGEETQYF
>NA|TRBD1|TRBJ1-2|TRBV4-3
TGCGCCAGCAGCCAGGGCAGGGACAGCAACTATGGCTACACCTTC
CASSQGRDSNYGYTF
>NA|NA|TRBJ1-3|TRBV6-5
TGTGCCAGCAGTCGCGACGGGGAGCGGGGGAACACCATATATTTT
CASSRDGERGNTIYF
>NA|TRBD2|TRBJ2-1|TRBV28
TGTGCCAGCAGCTCAGACCGTAGCGGGAGCTCCTACAATGAGCAGTTCTTC
CASSSDRSGSSYNEQFF
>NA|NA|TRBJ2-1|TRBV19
TGTGCCAGTAGTATAGTATTCGAGGATGAGCAGTTCTTC
CASSIVFEDEQFF
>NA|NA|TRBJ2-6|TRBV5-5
TGTGCCAGCAGTCCCCTGGCCGGGGCCAACGTCCTGACTTTC
CASSPLAGANVLTF
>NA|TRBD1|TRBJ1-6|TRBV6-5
TGTGCCAGCAGTTGGGACAGGGACTCACCCCTCCACTTT
CASSWDRDSPLHF
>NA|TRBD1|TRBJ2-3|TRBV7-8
TGTGCCAGCAGCTGGCAGACAGGGATGAAACTCACAGATACGCAGTATTTT
CASSWQTGMKLTDTQYF
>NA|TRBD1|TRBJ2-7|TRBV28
TGTGCCAGCAGCTTACAGGGGCCCTACGAGCAGTACTTC
CASSLQGPYEQYF
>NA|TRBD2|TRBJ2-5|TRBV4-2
TGTGCCAGCAGCCAAGAACTAGCGGGGCGGGTGGGGGCCCAGTACTTC
CASSQELAGRVGAQYF
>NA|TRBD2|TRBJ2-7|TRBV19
TGTGCCAGTAGTATGGGCCGGGGGACTAGCGGTACCTACGAGCAGTACTTC
CASSMGRGTSGTYEQYF
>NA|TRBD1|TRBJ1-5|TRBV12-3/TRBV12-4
TGTGCCAGCAGTCGACAGGGTAATCAGCCCCAGCATTTT
CASSRQGNQPQHF
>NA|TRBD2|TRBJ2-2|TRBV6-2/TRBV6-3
TGTGCCAGCAGTCCCCCGGGGGGGATCACCGGGGAGCTGTTTTTT
CASSPPGGITGELFF
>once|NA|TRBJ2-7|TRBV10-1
TGCGCCAGCAGTGAGCGGACAACCGCCTACGAGCAGTACTTC
CASSERTTAYEQYF
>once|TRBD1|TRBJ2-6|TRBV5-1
TGCGCCAGCAGACCCACAGGGGGCCGAGGGGCCAACGTCCTGACTTTC
CASRPTGGRGANVLTF
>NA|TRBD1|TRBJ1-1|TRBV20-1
TGCAGTGCCCAGGGACAGGCTGAAGCTTTCTTT
CSAQGQAEAFF
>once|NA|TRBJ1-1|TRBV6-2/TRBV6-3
TGTGCCAGCAGTTACCAGGGTTTTATGAACACTGAAGCTTTCTTT
CASSYQGFMNTEAFF
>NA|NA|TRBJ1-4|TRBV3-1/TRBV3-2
TGTGCCAGCAGCCAAGATCCTGGGGGCGGGCGTATGAGTCTGTTTTTT
CASSQDPGGGRMSLFF
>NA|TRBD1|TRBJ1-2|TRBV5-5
TGTGCCAGCAGTTTTACAGGGGATTATGGCTACACCTTC
CASSFTGDYGYTF
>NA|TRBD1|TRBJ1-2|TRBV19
TGTGCCAGTAGGAAGGCGGCACCGGGACAGATCTATGGCTACACCTTC
CASRKAAPGQIYGYTF
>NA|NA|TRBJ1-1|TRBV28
TGTGCCAGCAGTCTAACGCCCGGACAGAATGAAGCTTTCTTT
CASSLTPGQNEAFF
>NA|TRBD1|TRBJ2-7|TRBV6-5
TGTGCCACCAAAAAACAGGGGCAGAATTCCTACGAGCAGTACTTC
CATKKQGQNSYEQYF
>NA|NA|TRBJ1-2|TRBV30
TGTGCCTGGAGTGTACCAGGGAATGCTGGCTACACCTTC
CAWSVPGNAGYTF
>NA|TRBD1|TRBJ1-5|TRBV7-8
TGTGCCAGCAGCAATCAGACAGGGCTTAGCAATCAGCCCCAGCATTTT
CASSNQTGLSNQPQHF
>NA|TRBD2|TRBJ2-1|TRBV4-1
TGCGCCAGCAGCCCCCCTGGAGCGGGGGGGTTGGGTGAGCAGTTCTTC
CASSPPGAGGLGEQFF
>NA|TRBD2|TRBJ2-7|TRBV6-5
TGTGCCAGCAGAATGGGACTAGCGGGCGAGCAGTACTTC
CASRMGLAGEQYF
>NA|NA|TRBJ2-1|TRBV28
TGTGCCAGCAGTTTTTTAGGGAATGGGGGGAATGAACAGTTCTTC
CASSFLGNGGNEQFF
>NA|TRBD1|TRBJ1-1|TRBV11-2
TGTGCCAGCAGCAAAACGGGACAGGGCTACACTGAAGCTTTCTTT
CASSKTGQGYTEAFF
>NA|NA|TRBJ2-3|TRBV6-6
TGTGCCAGCAGCCAACCCGCGGATACGCAGTATTTT
CASSQPADTQYF
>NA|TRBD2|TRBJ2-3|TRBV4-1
TGCGCCAGCAGCTGGACTAGAGGCACAGATACGCAGTATTTT
CASSWTRGTDTQYF
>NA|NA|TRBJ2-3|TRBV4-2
TGTGCCAGCAGCCAAGTATTGATGGCTAGCTCAAACACAGATACGCAGTATTTT
CASSQVLMASSNTDTQYF
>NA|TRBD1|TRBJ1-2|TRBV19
TGTGCCAGTACCCCCATTACCGGACAGGGAAGAGTAGGCTACACCTTC
CASTPITGQGRVGYTF
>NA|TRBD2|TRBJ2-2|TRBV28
TGTGCCAGCACCAGTAGCGGGGGGGGCACCGGGGAGCTGTTTTTT
CASTSSGGGTGELFF
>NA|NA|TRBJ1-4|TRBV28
TGTGCCAGCAGTTTTCAGGCAGGGTGGGGATCAAATGAAAAACTGTTTTTT
CASSFQAGWGSNEKLFF
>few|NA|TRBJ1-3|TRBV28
TGTGCCAGCAGAAGACCCGGGAGAAACACCATATATTTT
CASRRPGRNTIYF
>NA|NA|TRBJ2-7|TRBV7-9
TGTGCCAGCAGCGGGAGGGGGTCCCTGGGGAACGAGCAGTACTTC
CASSGRGSLGNEQYF
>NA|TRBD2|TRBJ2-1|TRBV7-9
TGTGCCAGCAGCTTGGGAGGTGCTAGCGGAAACTACAATGAGCAGTTCTTC
CASSLGGASGNYNEQFF
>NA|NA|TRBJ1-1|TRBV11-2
TGTGCCAGCAGGCCTGGGGGCCATAACACTGAAGCTTTCTTT
CASRPGGHNTEAFF
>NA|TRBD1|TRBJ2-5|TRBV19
TGTGCCAGTAGTATAGGAGGGGGCGGGGAGACCCAGTACTTC
CASSIGGGGETQYF
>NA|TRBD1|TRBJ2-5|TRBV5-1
TGCGCCAGCGGAGGGACAGGGGGATTAGAGACCCAGTACTTC
CASGGTGGLETQYF
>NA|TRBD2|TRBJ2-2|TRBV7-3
TGTGCCAGCAGCTTGACTAGCGGGTCGTCCGGGGAGCTGTTTTTT
CASSLTSGSSGELFF
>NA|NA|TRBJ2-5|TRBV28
TGTGCCAGCAGTTTAGAGGGTCCCGAGACCCAGTACTTC
CASSLEGPETQYF
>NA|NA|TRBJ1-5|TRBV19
TGTGCCAGTAGCCACCCGGCCAGGGTCCAGCCCCAGCATTTT
CASSHPARVQPQHF
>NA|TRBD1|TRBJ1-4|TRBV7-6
TGTGCCAGCAGTTTGGGGACAGGGGCGGGGGAAAAACTGTTTTTT
CASSLGTGAGEKLFF
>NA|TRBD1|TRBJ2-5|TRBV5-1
TGCGCCAGCAGCTCAACAGGGGGCCCAGAGACCCAGTACTTC
CASSSTGGPETQYF
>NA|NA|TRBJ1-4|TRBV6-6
TGTGCCAGCAGTTTGCCGCACGAGGGTGAAAAACTGTTTTTT
CASSLPHEGEKLFF
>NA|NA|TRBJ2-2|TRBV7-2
TGTGCCAGCAGCTTAGGCGGGGCAAGGGGCACCGGGGAGCTGTTTTTT
CASSLGGARGTGELFF
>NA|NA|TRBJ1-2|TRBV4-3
TGCGCCAGCAGCCAAGAGAGGACTCGGGGCTACACCTTC
CASSQERTRGYTF
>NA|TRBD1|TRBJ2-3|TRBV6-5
TGTGCCAGCAGTATAAATCGACAGGGTGGTGGTACGCAGTATTTT
CASSINRQGGGTQYF
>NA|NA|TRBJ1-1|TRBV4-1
TGCGCCAGCAGCCAAGAAGAGGGATGGCGCGGAGCTTTCTTT
CASSQEEGWRGAFF
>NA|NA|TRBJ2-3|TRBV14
TGTGCCAGCAGCCGTTCCTCCTACACGCAGTATTTT
CASSRSSYTQYF
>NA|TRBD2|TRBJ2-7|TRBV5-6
TGTGCCAGCAGGGTATGGGGGAGGGCCCACGAGCAGTACTTC
CASRVWGRAHEQYF
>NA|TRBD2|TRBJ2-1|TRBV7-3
TGTGCCAGCAGCTTACTACCGGGACTAGCAAACAACAATGAGCAGTTCTTC
CASSLLPGLANNNEQFF